This T cell receptor beta chain emerged from a study of blood T cell repertoires in COVID-19. The data were produced by immunoSEQ multiplex PCR, yet TCRdb's version contains in-frame clones alone and is incomplete. The sample records 150,000 to 200,000 clones, around 80% being singletons. The count of this clone is one. The sample comprised PBMCs or T cells enriched from blood (not recorded which). This TCR derives from a woman aged 50 to 60 with acute COVID-19.

The CDR3 nucleotides read TGTGCCACCACCCCAGTCCCTAGCGGCCTACAAGAGACCCAGTACTTC. Protein sequence: CATTPVPSGLQETQYF. This sequence joins TRBV28 and TRBJ2-5, with 7 bases aligning to TRBD2. Germline CDR1 reads MDHEN; CDR2 reads SYDVKM. This CDR3 has 16 residues. V was clipped by 10 bases and J by 2 bases; unmatched bases: 16.